The 13 T cell receptor beta chains in this list originate from one sample, sequenced in a study of blood T cells in healthy people across ages. Alongside a J-beta primer mix, a sample-barcoded 5' primer served in a second PCR lasting about 7 to 11 cycles. From the 5' RACE reads, TCRdb called clonotypes with MiXCR, one entry per CDR3 protein. The table lists fewer than 1,000,000 distinct CDR3 sequences, about 45% of them singletons. The sequenced sample consisted of blood. The receptors were gathered from a man older than 75 in good health.

This clonotype came up a few times. The chain links TRBV20-1 to TRBJ2-1; tentatively, D is TRBD2 (5 bases). This CDR3 is 14 amino acids long. The V end lost 2 bases, the J end lost 7 bases, and 15 bases lay between the germline ends. Germline V gives CDR1 DFQATT, CDR2 SNEGSKA (reference sequence). CDR3 bases: TGCAGTGCTAGATACGGGGATAAGTGGAATGAGCAGTTCTTC. This codes for CSARYGDKWNEQFF.

This chain joins TRBV5-1 and TRBJ2-1; D is undetermined. Germline V gene lookup returns CDR1 SGHRS and CDR2 YFSETQ. The CDR3 has 14 amino acids. V was cut by 4 bases and J by 7 bases, with 15 bases left in between. The CDR3 region has the DNA TGCGCCAGCAGCATCCAAAGGGCAGGAAATGAGCAGTTCTTC. Translating gives CASSIQRAGNEQFF.

This clonotype was observed many times. The J gene is TRBJ2-3, the V gene TRBV29-1, with D tentatively TRBD2 (5 bases). V was pared by 5 bases and J by 0 bases, with 15 bases between. The CDR3 has 15 residues. Germline CDR1 and CDR2: SQVTM and ANQGSEA. The CDR3 sequence: CSVRGAATSTDTQYF. CDR3 DNA sequence: TGCAGCGTTCGGGGAGCTGCCACTAGCACAGATACGCAGTATTTT.

This rearrangement joins TRBV5-1 to TRBJ2-1; no firm D call. The CDR3 totals 16 residues. V was pared by 1 base and J by 13 bases, with 24 bases between. CDR1 is SGHRS and CDR2 is YFSETQ in the germline V gene. The CDR3 region has the DNA TGCGCCAGCAGCTTGAGTCCAGGCCTCTCCGGCGAGACCCAGTTCTTC. Translated, it gives CASSLSPGLSGETQFF.

The chain has TRBV20-1 and TRBJ2-3; the match to TRBD2 covers 12 bases. CDR3 length equals 16 residues. Germline lookup yields CDR1 DFQATT and CDR2 SNEGSKA (reference sequence). Trimming at V came to 2 bases and at J to 5 bases, leaving 8 bases not matched to a gene. In nucleotides, the CDR3 is TGCAGTGCTAGAAGTACACTAGCGGGAGGTCTAGATACGCAGTATTTT. This encodes CSARSTLAGGLDTQYF.

This chain links TRBV29-1 with TRBJ2-1; TRBD2 matches at 8 bases. From germline, CDR1 is SQVTM and CDR2 ANQGSEA. V lost 4 bases to trimming and J lost 1 base; unmatched junction nucleotides: 6. The CDR3 sequence is 15 residues long. DNA for the CDR3: TGCAGCGTTGTAAGCGGGAGAAGTTCCTACAATGAGCAGTTCTTC. Translating it yields CSVVSGRSSYNEQFF.

This clonotype was detected ten times or more. J is TRBJ2-3 and V is TRBV10-3, with 9 bases that match TRBD1. CDR1 is ENHRY, CDR2 SYGVKD, per germline. The CDR3 extends over 14 amino acids. V trimming: 3 bases; J trimming: 3 bases; junction bases outside the gene matches: 1. The CDR3 DNA sequence: TGTGCCATCAGTGATGGACAGGGGACAGATACGCAGTATTTT. This gives the protein CAISDGQGTDTQYF.

This chain links TRBV25-1 with TRBJ1-2, with 7 bases identical to TRBD1. J was trimmed by 3 bases and V by 4 bases; bases with no gene match: 5. CDR1 is MGHDK and CDR2 is SYGVNS in the germline V gene. This CDR3 has 14 residues. CDR3 protein: CASSGMTGYYGYTF. The CDR3 region has the DNA TGTGCCAGCAGTGGTATGACAGGGTACTATGGCTACACCTTC.

The chain has TRBV5-1 and TRBJ1-1; 9 bases are shared with TRBD1. J gave up 4 bases and V 4 bases, and 8 bases lay outside the gene matches. CDR3 length: 15 amino acids. Germline loops: CDR1 SGHRS, CDR2 YFSETQ. This CDR3 reads CASSRNTGGGTEAFF. The DNA of the CDR3 is TGCGCCAGCAGCCGAAATACAGGGGGCGGCACTGAAGCTTTCTTT.

This clonotype was counted a single time. Its ends do not fully match the called genes, so a read error is possible. The CDR3 spells CASSQARSGSYNSPLHF. CDR3 nucleotide sequence: TGTGCCAGCAGTCAAGCCCGGAGCGGCTCCTATAATTCACCCCTCCACTTT. The V gene is TRBV3-1, the J gene TRBJ1-6, with D hard to call. This CDR3 has 17 residues. The germline V gene encodes CDR1 LGHDT and CDR2 YNNKEL (reference sequence).

CDR3: CASSPVARGGTQYF. The CDR3 DNA reads as TGTGCCAGCAGCCCCGTCGCCAGAGGGGGGACCCAGTACTTC. The rearrangement links TRBV7-2 to TRBJ2-5, with D possibly matching TRBD1 (6 bases). Germline V CDR1 and CDR2: SGHTA, FQGNSA. Between the trimmed V and J ends, which lost 5 bases and 7 bases, there was a span of 17 bases. CDR3 size: 14 residues.

For this clonotype: The conserved phenylalanine or tryptophan is not found at the CDR3 terminus, so this likely reflects a read error. J is TRBJ2-3 and V is TRBV20-1; D gene uncertain. With 4 bases removed from V and 6 bases from J, the gap between germline ends came to 11 bases. The CDR3 has 12 amino acids. Germline assignment: CDR1 DFQATT and CDR2 SNEGSKA (reference sequence). CDR3 amino acids: CSATSYGDTQYV. The CDR3 coding sequence is TGCAGTGCTACCTCCTACGGCGATACGCAGTATGTT.

V usage is TRBV6-2 or TRBV6-3 and J usage is TRBJ1-2; D unresolved. Germline lookup yields CDR1 MNHEY and CDR2 SVGEGT. The V end was cut by 5 bases, the J end by 2 bases, with 12 bases between. CDR3 length: 14 amino acids. CDR3 amino acids: CASSNRPSNYGYTF. In DNA, the CDR3 is TGTGCCAGCAGTAACCGACCGAGCAACTATGGCTACACCTTC.